These 23 T cell receptor beta chains were all obtained from the same sample, sequenced in a study of read filtering for tumor transcriptome and immune sequencing. This library used roughly 0.4 ug RNA and molecular barcoded adaptors spanning alpha/delta and beta/gamma chains. Each CDR3 protein is one row after TCRdb ran MiXCR on the reads. The sample shows more than 55,000 distinct CDR3 sequences, approximately 19% of them seen only once. Sequencing used a population of CD138-negative cells sorted from bone marrow. These receptors came from a donor aged 40 or older with multiple myeloma.

This clonotype came up many times. The J gene is TRBJ2-1, the V gene TRBV5-1, with a weak D call TRBD2 (5 bases). The CDR3 covers 14 residues. Germline lookup yields CDR1 SGHRS and CDR2 YFSETQ. Trimming cost V 10 bases and J 0 bases, with 14 bases left between them. The CDR3 DNA is TGCGCCTCCACTCCGGGGAACTCCTACAATGAGCAGTTCTTC. It specifies CASTPGNSYNEQFF.

The chain combines TRBV19 with TRBJ1-5; D is undetermined. From germline, CDR1 is LNHDA and CDR2 SQIVND (reference sequence). Between the trimmed V and J ends, which lost 5 bases and 3 bases, there was a span of 14 bases. This CDR3 has 15 amino acids. CDR3 nucleotides: TGTGCCAGTAGTCAGAGGGCCTCGGCCAATCAGCCCCAGCATTTT. Protein sequence: CASSQRASANQPQHF.

The V call is TRBV7-6, the J call TRBJ1-6; D uncertain. This CDR3 has 12 residues. Germline CDR1 SGHVS, CDR2 FNYEAQ. Deletions cut 5 bases from V and 7 bases from J, with 6 bases between. In nucleotides, the CDR3 is TGTGCCAGCAGCCAGTACAATTCACCCCTCCACTTT. Translated, it gives CASSQYNSPLHF.

Relative to its sample, this clonotype is medium-sized. The chain is built from TRBV20-1 and TRBJ2-1; D is possibly TRBD1 (7 bases). CDR1 and CDR2 from the germline V gene are DFQATT and SNEGSKA (reference sequence). V dropped 5 bases and J dropped 12 bases, with 23 bases sitting between them. The CDR3 consists of 14 residues. This chain's CDR3 is CSAGGGYTGTPQFF. In DNA form, the CDR3 reads TGCAGTGCTGGAGGGGGCTATACCGGGACACCGCAGTTCTTC.

This clonotype has at least ten counts. The DNA of the CDR3 is TGTGCCAGCAGCTTCCTGACTAGCGGGCCTACCTACGAGCAGTACTTC. It is translated as CASSFLTSGPTYEQYF. The V and J genes are TRBV7-9 and TRBJ2-7; 10 bases are shared with TRBD2. The CDR3 is made up of 16 amino acids. V was pared by 3 bases and J by 2 bases, with 7 bases of the junction left unmatched. Germline CDR1 SEHNR, CDR2 FQNEAQ (reference sequence).

CDR3 loop: CATSDLLGGEQYF. The CDR3 DNA sequence: TGTGCCACCAGTGATTTGTTGGGCGGTGAGCAGTACTTC. This chain links TRBV24-1 with TRBJ2-7, with D unclear. The CDR3 length is 13 residues. CDR1 KGHDR and CDR2 SFDVKD come from the germline V gene. Between the trimmed V and J ends, which lost 0 bases and 7 bases, there was a span of 9 bases.

This chain uses TRBV20-1 with TRBJ2-7, with 7 positions matching TRBD2. This CDR3 is built from 16 residues. Trimming removed 6 bases from V and 4 bases from J; junction bases left unmatched: 18. Per the germline V gene, CDR1 is DFQATT and CDR2 is SNEGSKA (reference sequence). The CDR3 region is CSAKNPRAGAKYEQYF. DNA of the CDR3: TGCAGTGCCAAAAACCCACGGGCGGGAGCAAAATACGAGCAGTACTTC.

This clonotype was observed many times. The chain uses TRBV11-1 and TRBJ2-2; D uncertain. The CDR3 runs 19 residues. Germline V gene data show CDR1 as SGHAT and CDR2 as FQDESV (reference sequence). V lost 5 bases and J lost 5, with 27 bases in between. CDR3 in amino acids: CASSPWVFRGKFRTGELFF. The CDR3 nucleotides read TGTGCCAGCAGCCCTTGGGTCTTCCGTGGGAAGTTTAGGACCGGGGAGCTGTTTTTT.

This clonotype was seen ten or more times. The chain recombines TRBV20-1 with TRBJ2-1, with 10 bases that match TRBD2. CDR1 is DFQATT and CDR2 is SNEGSKA in the germline V gene (reference sequence). V lost 4 bases, J lost 0 bases, and 3 bases stayed unmatched. The CDR3 is made up of 15 amino acids. CDR3 bases: TGCAGTGCTACCAGCGGGGGGGCCTCCTACAATGAGCAGTTCTTC. Amino acids: CSATSGGASYNEQFF.

This clonotype was seen just once. A much larger clonotype is one base distant, so this may be a read error. V gene TRBV5-1 combines with J gene TRBJ2-7; perhaps TRBD1 as D (6 bases). Germline V gene lookup returns CDR1 SGHRS and CDR2 YFSETQ. Trimming stripped 2 bases from V and 5 bases from J, with 8 bases between. This CDR3 is 12 amino acids long. This chain's CDR3 is CASSFAGDEQYF. Here the CDR3 DNA reads TGCGCCAGCAGCTTTGCAGGGGACGAGCAGTACTTC.

This clonotype was counted at least ten times. This chain uses TRBV13 with TRBJ2-1, with D possibly matching TRBD2 (6 bases). With 3 bases removed from V and 3 bases from J, the gap between germline ends came to 21 bases. CDR1 and CDR2 (germline): PRHDT, FYEKMQ (reference sequence). The CDR3 runs to 18 residues. The CDR3 coding sequence is TGTGCCAGCAGCTTGGGTGGGGTTAGCGGAGAGATCTACAATGAGCAGTTCTTC. Translated: CASSLGGVSGEIYNEQFF.

This clonotype was counted many times. V gene TRBV19 combines with J gene TRBJ2-1; D unclear. Germline loops: CDR1 LNHDA, CDR2 SQIVND (reference sequence). V lost 3 bases and J 0 bases, leaving 9 bases between the germline ends. This CDR3 is 15 amino acids long. The CDR3 loop reads CASSMEDSSYNEQFF. As DNA, the CDR3 is TGTGCCAGTAGTATGGAAGATAGCTCCTACAATGAGCAGTTCTTC.

This clonotype was observed many times. The V and J genes are TRBV30 and TRBJ2-7; D is perhaps TRBD2 (6 bases). CDR3 size: 14 residues. Germline CDR1 and CDR2: GTSNPN and SVGIG (reference sequence). Trimming shortened V by 1 base and J by 1 base, and 11 bases separated the two germline ends. This chain's CDR3 is CAWSAHRGSYEQYF. CDR3 DNA sequence: TGTGCCTGGAGTGCCCACCGGGGGTCCTACGAGCAGTACTTC.

A note on this clonotype: A much larger clone lies one base from this, so it may be a read error. The chain links TRBV7-9 to TRBJ1-2; D possibly corresponds to TRBD1 (5 bases). Per germline, CDR1 SEHNR and CDR2 FQNEAQ (reference sequence). The CDR3 length is 12 residues. The CDR3 bases are TGTGCCACCCCGTGGGGCCCATATGGCTACATCTTC. This codes for CATPWGPYGYIF.

This clonotype was seen at least ten times. The V gene is TRBV11-2, the J gene TRBJ1-2; D is ambiguous. Germline lookup yields CDR1 SGHAT and CDR2 FQNNGV. V gave up 4 bases and J gave up 3 bases, with 21 bases separating them. The CDR3 is made up of 17 amino acids. CDR3 region: CASSSPYRARGYYGYTF. The CDR3 nucleotides are TGTGCCAGCAGCTCCCCTTATCGAGCCCGAGGGTACTATGGCTACACCTTC.

This clonotype was found many times. CDR3 in amino acids: CSARDGVARDTQYF. The CDR3 DNA sequence: TGCAGTGCTAGAGATGGGGTAGCCCGGGATACGCAGTATTTT. The chain couples TRBV20-1 to TRBJ2-3; unclear D gene. The CDR3 runs to 14 residues. Germline lookup yields CDR1 DFQATT and CDR2 SNEGSKA (reference sequence). With 0 bases removed from V and 6 bases from J, the gap between germline ends came to 13 bases.

As to this clonotype: This sequence may be a read error, since a much larger clone differs from it by one base. The J gene is TRBJ2-1, the V gene TRBV10-3; D is unresolved. V was trimmed by 4 bases and J by 13 bases, leaving 11 bases between them. CDR3 length: 11 amino acids. The germline V gene encodes CDR1 ENHRY and CDR2 SYGVKD. CDR3 amino acids: CAISANFLQFF. CDR3 nucleotide sequence: TGTGCCATCAGTGCCAATTTTCTCCAGTTCTTC.

The chain couples TRBV29-1 to TRBJ2-3; 10 bases fit TRBD1. CDR1 and CDR2 (germline): SQVTM, ANQGSEA. CDR3 length: 16 residues. The J segment lost 6 bases and the V segment lost 6 bases, leaving 15 bases of the junction unmatched. The CDR3 sequence: CSVVAGQGMMRDTQYF. The CDR3 DNA follows: TGCAGCGTCGTAGCGGGACAGGGGATGATGAGGGATACGCAGTATTTT.

As regards this clonotype: The junction and the germline gene differ at one end; a read error may be behind it. The gene calls are TRBV5-4 and TRBJ2-1; D not resolved. Germline CDR1 SGHNT, CDR2 YYREEE (reference sequence). CDR3 length: 15 residues. This CDR3 reads CASSLDPASYSEQFF. The DNA for the CDR3 is TGTGCCAGCAGCTTGGATCCAGCATCATACAGTGAGCAGTTCTTC.

The V call is TRBV12-3 or TRBV12-4, the J call TRBJ2-7; D possibly matches TRBD1 or TRBD2 (5 bases each). V was shortened by 0 bases and J by 3 bases, with 21 bases between the two germline ends. CDR3 length: 18 amino acids. CDR3 sequence reads: CASSLAPSRDLTFYEQYF. The CDR3, as DNA: TGTGCCAGCAGTTTAGCGCCATCCCGGGACCTAACGTTCTACGAGCAGTACTTC.

This clonotype was detected many times. The chain carries TRBV6-1 and TRBJ2-3; no definite D call. V was clipped by 7 bases and J by 0 bases, with 8 bases between them. The CDR3 is 13 residues long. The germline gives CDR1 MNHNS, CDR2 SASEGT. The CDR3 sequence is CASIMGSTDTQYF. Here the CDR3 DNA reads TGTGCCAGCATCATGGGGAGCACAGATACGCAGTATTTT.

At least ten counts were recorded for this clonotype. The V gene is TRBV29-1, the J gene TRBJ2-1; D remains ambiguous. The V and J ends lost 7 bases and 5 bases respectively, with 15 bases between them. The CDR3 consists of 13 residues. The germline V gene has CDR1 SQVTM and CDR2 ANQGSEA. The CDR3 spells CSAAGGTDNEQFF. The CDR3 DNA sequence: TGCAGCGCCGCCGGCGGCACCGACAATGAGCAGTTCTTC.

This clonotype has a count of ten or more. V is TRBV20-1 and J is TRBJ2-1; 10 bases align to TRBD2. This CDR3 spans 13 amino acids. The V gene's germline CDR1 is DFQATT and CDR2 SNEGSKA (reference sequence). V was clipped by 8 bases and J by 9 bases; unmatched bases: 10. Here the CDR3 reads CSRRASGSGEQFF. The DNA of the CDR3 is TGCAGTCGTCGGGCTAGCGGGAGCGGTGAGCAGTTCTTC.